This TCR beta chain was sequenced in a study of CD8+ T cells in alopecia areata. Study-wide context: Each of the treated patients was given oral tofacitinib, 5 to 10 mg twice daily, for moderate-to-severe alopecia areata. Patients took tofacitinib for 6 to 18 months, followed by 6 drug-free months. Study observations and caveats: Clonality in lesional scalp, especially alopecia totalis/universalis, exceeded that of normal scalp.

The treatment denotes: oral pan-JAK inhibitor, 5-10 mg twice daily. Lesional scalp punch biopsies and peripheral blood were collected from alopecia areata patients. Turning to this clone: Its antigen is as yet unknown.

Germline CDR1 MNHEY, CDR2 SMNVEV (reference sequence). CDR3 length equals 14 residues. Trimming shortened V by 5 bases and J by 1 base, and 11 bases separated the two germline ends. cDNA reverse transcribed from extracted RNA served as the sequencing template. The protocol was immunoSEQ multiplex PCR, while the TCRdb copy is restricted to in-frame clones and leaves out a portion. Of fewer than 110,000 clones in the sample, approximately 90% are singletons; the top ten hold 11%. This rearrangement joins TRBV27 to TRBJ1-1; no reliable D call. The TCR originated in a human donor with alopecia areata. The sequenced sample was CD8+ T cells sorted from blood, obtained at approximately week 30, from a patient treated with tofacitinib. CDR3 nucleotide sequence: TGTGCCAGCAGTCCGTGGACCGCGAACACTGAAGCTTTCTTT. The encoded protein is CASSPWTANTEAFF.